This T cell receptor beta chain was identified in a study of technical replicates of blood from four donors. This table comes from immunoSEQ multiplex PCR, and its TCRdb copy is limited to in-frame clones, with some not included. The sample includes about 94,000 clones, around 95% of them seen just once. The germline V and J ends were trimmed by 2 bases and 10 bases, with 15 bases remaining between them. Germline CDR1 is SGHVS and CDR2 is FQNEAQ. The length of the CDR3 is 15 residues. This chain joins TRBV7-8 and TRBJ1-6, with a possible D match to TRBD1 (6 bases). The specimen was T cells isolated from PBMCs. This sequence was found in a human donor in good health. DNA of the CDR3: TGTGCCAGCAGCTTAAAGGCAGGGGAAATATCACCCCTCCACTTT. This gives the protein CASSLKAGEISPLHF.